This TCR beta chain was sequenced for a study of post-analysis software for immune sequencing data. Study background: Clinical courses comprised relapsing-remitting, secondary progressive and progressive-relapsing multiple sclerosis. General study points: The study found TRBV5-6, TRBV5-1 and TRBV20-1 among about 5 TRBV segments more frequent in patients than controls.

The TCR beta cDNA libraries contained unique molecular identifiers. MiXCR, run by TCRdb on the PCR reads, gives a single entry per CDR3 protein. There are under 200,000 distinct CDR3 sequences in the sample; 36% occur only once, and 28% lies in the top ten. The table lists this clonotype with a few counts. Its specificity is unknown. V shed 2 bases, J shed 4 bases, and the junction held 19 bases outside the gene matches. The CDR3 runs to 19 residues. Germline V gives CDR1 MRHNA, CDR2 SNTAGT. This chain connects TRBV6-4 to TRBJ1-2, with 7 bases lining up with TRBD1. Sample: blood, taken after autologous hematopoietic stem cell transplantation. The clonotype comes from a girl aged 10-17 years with multiple sclerosis. CDR3 amino acids: CASSDSKQGTLDGGYGYTF. Written as DNA, the CDR3 is TGTGCCAGCAGTGACAGTAAACAGGGGACGTTGGATGGGGGCTATGGCTACACCTTC.